This note documents a single T cell receptor (beta chain) sequence. What it recognizes is unknown. The germline CDR1 and CDR2 sequences are SGHRS and YFSETQ. The germline V and J ends were trimmed by 0 bases and 0 bases, with 6 bases remaining between them. The CDR3 totals 14 residues. The treatment is: approximately 18 received Ad26.COV2.S at low or high dose, single or two shots; roughly 5 received placebo; per-sample allocation not given. Following the first vaccine or placebo injection, samples were taken on day 63. Donation came from an adult in Boston who was aged 18-55 years. This sample was taken from a study of Ad26.COV2.S vaccination and SARS-CoV-2 variants. Overall study: In the COV1001 trial, the donor was in the Ad26.COV2.S arm. Findings and caveats of the study: Vaccinated and placebo-treated recipients had similar non-spike TCR breadth.

Generated by immunoSEQ multiplex PCR, the TCRdb table keeps only in-frame clones and is missing some. The repertoire holds more than 400,000 clones, with over 80% as singletons. The sample was peripheral blood, taken in a trial of Ad26.COV2.S vaccine versus placebo. The V call is TRBV5-1, the J call TRBJ1-2, with a tentative D call TRBD1 (5 bases). This receptor was obtained from a person between 18 and 60 years old who received the Ad26.COV2.S COVID-19 vaccine or a placebo. Written as DNA, the CDR3 is TGCGCCAGCAGCTTGGAGACAGCTAACTATGGCTACACCTTC. The encoded protein is CASSLETANYGYTF.